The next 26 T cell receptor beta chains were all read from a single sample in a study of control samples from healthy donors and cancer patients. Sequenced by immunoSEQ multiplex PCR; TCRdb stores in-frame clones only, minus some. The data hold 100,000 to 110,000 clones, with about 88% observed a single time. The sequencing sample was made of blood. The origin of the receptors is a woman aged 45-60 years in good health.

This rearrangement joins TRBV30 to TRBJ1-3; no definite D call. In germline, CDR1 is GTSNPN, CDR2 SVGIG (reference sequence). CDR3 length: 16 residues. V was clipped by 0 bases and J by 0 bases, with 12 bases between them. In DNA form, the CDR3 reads TGTGCCTGGAGTGTACCCGCCAGGCGCTCTGGAAACACCATATATTTT. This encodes CAWSVPARRSGNTIYF.

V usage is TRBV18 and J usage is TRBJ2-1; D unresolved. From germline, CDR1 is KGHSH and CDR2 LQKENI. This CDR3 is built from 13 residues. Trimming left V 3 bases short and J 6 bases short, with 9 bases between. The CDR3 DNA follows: TGTGCCAGCTCACCCTATGATCCCAATGAGCAGTTCTTC. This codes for CASSPYDPNEQFF.

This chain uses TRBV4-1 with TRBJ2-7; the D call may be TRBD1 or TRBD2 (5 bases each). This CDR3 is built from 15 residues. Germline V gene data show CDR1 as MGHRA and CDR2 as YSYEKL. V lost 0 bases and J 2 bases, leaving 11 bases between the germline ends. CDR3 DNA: TGCGCCAGCAGCCAAGATTGGCCGGGACCCTACGAGCAGTACTTC. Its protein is CASSQDWPGPYEQYF.

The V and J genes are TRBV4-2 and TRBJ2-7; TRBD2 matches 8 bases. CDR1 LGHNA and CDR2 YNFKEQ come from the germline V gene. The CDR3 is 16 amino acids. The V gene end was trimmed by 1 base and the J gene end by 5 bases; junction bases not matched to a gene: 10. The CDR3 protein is CASSQGDGTRTDEQYF. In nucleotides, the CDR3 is TGTGCCAGCAGCCAAGGGGACGGGACTAGAACAGACGAGCAGTACTTC.

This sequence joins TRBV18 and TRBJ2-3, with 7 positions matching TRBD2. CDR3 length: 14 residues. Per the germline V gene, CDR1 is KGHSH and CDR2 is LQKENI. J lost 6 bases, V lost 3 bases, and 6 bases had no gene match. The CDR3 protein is CASSPTTSSDTQYF. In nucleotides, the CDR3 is TGTGCCAGCTCACCGACGACTAGCTCGGATACGCAGTATTTT.

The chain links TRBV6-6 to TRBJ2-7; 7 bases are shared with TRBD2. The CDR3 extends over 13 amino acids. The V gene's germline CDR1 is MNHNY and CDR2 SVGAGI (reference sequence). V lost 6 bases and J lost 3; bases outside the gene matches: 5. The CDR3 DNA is TGTGCCAGCAGCCAAGGGACTAACTACGAGCAGTACGTC. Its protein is CASSQGTNYEQYV.

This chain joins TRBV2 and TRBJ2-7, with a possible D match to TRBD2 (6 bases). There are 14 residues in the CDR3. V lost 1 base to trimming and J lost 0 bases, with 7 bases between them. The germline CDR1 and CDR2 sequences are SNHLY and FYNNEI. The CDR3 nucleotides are TGTGCCAGCAGTGAAGGGCGGGGCTCCTACGAGCAGTACGTC. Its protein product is CASSEGRGSYEQYV.

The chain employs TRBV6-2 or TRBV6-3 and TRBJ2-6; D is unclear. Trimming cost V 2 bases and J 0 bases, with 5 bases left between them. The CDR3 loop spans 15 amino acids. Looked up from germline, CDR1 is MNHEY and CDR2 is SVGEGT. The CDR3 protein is CASSYPSSGANVLTF. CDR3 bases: TGTGCCAGCAGTTACCCGAGCTCTGGGGCCAACGTCCTGACTTTC.

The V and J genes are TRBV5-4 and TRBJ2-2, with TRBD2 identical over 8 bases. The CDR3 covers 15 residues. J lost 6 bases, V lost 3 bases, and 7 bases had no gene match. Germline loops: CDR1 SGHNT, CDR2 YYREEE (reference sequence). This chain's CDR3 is CASSWAGGQSGELFF. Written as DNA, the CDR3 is TGTGCCAGCAGCTGGGCGGGAGGACAGTCCGGGGAGCTGTTTTTT.

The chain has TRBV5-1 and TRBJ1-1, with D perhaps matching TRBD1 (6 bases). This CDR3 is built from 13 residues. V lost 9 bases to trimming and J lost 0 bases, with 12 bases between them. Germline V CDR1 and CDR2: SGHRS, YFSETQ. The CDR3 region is CATSRGMNTEAFF. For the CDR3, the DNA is TGCGCCACTTCTAGGGGGATGAACACTGAAGCTTTCTTT.

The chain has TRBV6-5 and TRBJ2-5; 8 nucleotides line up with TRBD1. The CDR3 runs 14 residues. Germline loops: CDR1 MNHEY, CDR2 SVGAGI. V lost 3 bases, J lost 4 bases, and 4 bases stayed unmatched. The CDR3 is CASSYTGGTETQYF. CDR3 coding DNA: TGTGCCAGCAGTTATACAGGGGGTACAGAGACCCAGTACTTC.

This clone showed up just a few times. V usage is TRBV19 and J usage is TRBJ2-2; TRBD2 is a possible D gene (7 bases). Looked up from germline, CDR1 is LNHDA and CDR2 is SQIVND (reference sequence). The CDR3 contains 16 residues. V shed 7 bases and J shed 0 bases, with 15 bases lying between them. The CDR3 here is CASKGGVLANTGELFF. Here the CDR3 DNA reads TGTGCCAGTAAAGGGGGGGTCTTGGCGAACACCGGGGAGCTGTTTTTT.

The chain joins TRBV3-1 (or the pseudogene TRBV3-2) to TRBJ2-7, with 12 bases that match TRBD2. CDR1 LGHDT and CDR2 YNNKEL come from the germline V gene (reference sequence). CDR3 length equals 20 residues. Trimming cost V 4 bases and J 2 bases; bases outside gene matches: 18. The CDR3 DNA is TGTGCCAGCAGCCCCCTGGGCATTGGCCTAGCGGGAGGGTCCCCCTACGAGCAGTACGTC. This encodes CASSPLGIGLAGGSPYEQYV.

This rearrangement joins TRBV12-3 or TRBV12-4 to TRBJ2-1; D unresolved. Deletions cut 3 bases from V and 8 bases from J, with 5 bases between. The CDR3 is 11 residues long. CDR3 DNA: TGTGCCAGCAGTTTTGGCGATGAGCAGTTCTTC. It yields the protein CASSFGDEQFF.

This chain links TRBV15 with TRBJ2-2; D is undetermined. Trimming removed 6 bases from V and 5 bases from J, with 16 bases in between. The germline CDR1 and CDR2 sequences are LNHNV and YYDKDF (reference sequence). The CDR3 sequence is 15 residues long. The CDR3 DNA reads TGTGCCACCAGGCCTAGGAGCGCGATTACCGGGGAGCTGTTTTTT. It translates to CATRPRSAITGELFF. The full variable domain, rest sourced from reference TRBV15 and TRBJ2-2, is DAMVIQNPRYQVTQFGKPVTLSCSQTLNHNVMYWYQQKSSQAPKLLFHYYDKDFNNEADTPDNFQSRRPNTSFCFLDIRSPGLGDTAMYLCATRPRSAITGELFFGEGSRLTVL.

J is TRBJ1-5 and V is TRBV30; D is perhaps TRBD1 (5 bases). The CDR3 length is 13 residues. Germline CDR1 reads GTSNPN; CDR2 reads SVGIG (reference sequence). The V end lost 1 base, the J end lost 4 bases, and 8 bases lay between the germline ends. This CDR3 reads CAWSGGMNQPQHF. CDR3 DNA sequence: TGTGCCTGGAGTGGGGGGATGAATCAGCCCCAGCATTTT.

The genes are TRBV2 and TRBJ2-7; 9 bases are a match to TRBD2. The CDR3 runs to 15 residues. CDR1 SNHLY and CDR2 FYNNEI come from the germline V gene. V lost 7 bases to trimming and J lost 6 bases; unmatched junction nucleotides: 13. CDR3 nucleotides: TGTGCCAGCACTCGTCTAAGCGGGGGGAGTTTCGAGCAGTACTTC. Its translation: CASTRLSGGSFEQYF.

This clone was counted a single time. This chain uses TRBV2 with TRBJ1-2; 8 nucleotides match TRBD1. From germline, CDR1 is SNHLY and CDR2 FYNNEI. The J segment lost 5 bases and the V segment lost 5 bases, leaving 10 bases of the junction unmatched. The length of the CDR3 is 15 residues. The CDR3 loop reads CASSRDRGRAYGYTF. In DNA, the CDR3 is TGTGCCAGCAGTCGCGACAGGGGCCGAGCATATGGCTACACCTTC.

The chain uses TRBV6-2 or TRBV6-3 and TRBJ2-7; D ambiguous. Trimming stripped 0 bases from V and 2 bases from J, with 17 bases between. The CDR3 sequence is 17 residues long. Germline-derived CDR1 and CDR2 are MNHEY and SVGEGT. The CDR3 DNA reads TGTGCCAGCAGTTACTCGAAATTTCCCGAAGCTGCCTACGAGCAGTACGTC. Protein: CASSYSKFPEAAYEQYV.

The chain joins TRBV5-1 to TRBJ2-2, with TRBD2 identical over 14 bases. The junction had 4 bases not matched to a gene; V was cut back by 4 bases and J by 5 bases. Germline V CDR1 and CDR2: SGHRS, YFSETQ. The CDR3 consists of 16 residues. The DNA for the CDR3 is TGCGCCAGCAGCGGAGGACTAGCGGGGGGAACCGGGGAGCTGTTTTTT. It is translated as CASSGGLAGGTGELFF.

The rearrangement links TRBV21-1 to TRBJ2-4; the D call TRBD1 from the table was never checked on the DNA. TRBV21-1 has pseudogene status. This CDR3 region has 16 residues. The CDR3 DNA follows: TGTGCCAGCAGCAAAGTCGGACAGGAGGAAAGGAACATTCAGTACTTC. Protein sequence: CASSKVGQEERNIQYF.

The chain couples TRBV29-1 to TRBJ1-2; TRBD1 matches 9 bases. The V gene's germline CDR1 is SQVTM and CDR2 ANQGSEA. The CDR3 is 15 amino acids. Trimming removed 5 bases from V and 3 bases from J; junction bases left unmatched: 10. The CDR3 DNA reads TGCAGCGTTCCCTTGAGAGGACAGGGGCACTATGGCTACACCTTC. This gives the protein CSVPLRGQGHYGYTF.

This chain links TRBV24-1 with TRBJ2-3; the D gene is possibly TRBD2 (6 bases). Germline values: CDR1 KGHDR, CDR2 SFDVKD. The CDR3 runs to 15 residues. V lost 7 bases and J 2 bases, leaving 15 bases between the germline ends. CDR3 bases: TGTGCCACCAGCGGGTCGGAGGGCTCCACAGATACGCAGTATTTT. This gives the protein CATSGSEGSTDTQYF.

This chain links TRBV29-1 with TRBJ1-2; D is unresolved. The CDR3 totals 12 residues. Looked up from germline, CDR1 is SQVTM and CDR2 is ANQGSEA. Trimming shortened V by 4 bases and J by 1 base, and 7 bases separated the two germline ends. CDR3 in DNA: TGCAGCGTTGTGGCAGATAACTATGGCTACACCTTC. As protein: CSVVADNYGYTF.

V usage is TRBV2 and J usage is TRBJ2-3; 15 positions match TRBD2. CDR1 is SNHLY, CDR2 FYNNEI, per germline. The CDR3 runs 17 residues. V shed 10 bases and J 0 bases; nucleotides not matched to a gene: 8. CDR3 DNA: TGTGCCACCGTCCGGACTAGCGGGGGGGCTAGCACAGATACGCAGTATTTT. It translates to CATVRTSGGASTDTQYF. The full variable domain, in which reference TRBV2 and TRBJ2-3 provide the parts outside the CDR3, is EPEVTQTPSHQVTQMGQEVILRCVPISNHLYFYWYRQILGQKVEFLVSFYNNEISEKSEIFDDQFSVERPDGSNFTLKIRSTKLEDSAMYFCATVRTSGGASTDTQYFGPGTRLTVL.

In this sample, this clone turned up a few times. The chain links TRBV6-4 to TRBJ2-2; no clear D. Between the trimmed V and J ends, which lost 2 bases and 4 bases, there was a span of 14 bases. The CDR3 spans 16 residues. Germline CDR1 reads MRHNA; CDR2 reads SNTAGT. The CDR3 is CASSDGQYSSTGELFF. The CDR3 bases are TGTGCCAGCAGTGACGGTCAGTACAGCAGCACCGGGGAGCTGTTTTTT.